Presented here are 20 T cell receptor beta chains from one specimen sequenced in a study of blood T cell repertoires in COVID-19. Clones were read by immunoSEQ multiplex PCR, and TCRdb kept only the in-frame ones, dropping some. The repertoire holds 65,000 or so clones, with around 86% as singletons. The sample was peripheral blood. The origin of the receptors is a man aged 45-60 years with active COVID-19.

DNA for the CDR3: TGTGCCAGCGGATGGACAGGGGAGAACACTGAAGCTTTCTTT. Translation: CASGWTGENTEAFF. The J gene is TRBJ1-1, the V gene TRBV2; 9 positions match TRBD1. The CDR3 contains 14 residues. Germline V lookup: CDR1 SNHLY, CDR2 FYNNEI. The junction had 5 bases not matched to a gene; V was cut back by 8 bases and J by 1 base.

This clone was detected only a few times. This sequence joins TRBV28 and TRBJ2-5; 8 bases line up with TRBD2. Germline values: CDR1 MDHEN, CDR2 SYDVKM. The junction had 5 bases not matched to a gene; V was cut back by 3 bases and J by 2 bases. The CDR3 length is 15 residues. The CDR3 sequence: CASSLTGGGQETQYF. In DNA, the CDR3 is TGTGCCAGCAGTTTGACCGGGGGGGGTCAAGAGACCCAGTACTTC.

The chain employs TRBV21-1 and TRBJ2-3; the table names TRBD1, a call not compared with the DNA. TRBV21-1 represents a pseudogene. The CDR3 runs 15 residues. The CDR3 nucleotides read TGTGCCAGCAGCAGAGGGACAGGGAGCACAGATACGCAGTATTTT. Translation: CASSRGTGSTDTQYF.

V usage is TRBV5-1 and J usage is TRBJ2-7, with 12 bases fitting TRBD2. Germline-derived CDR1 and CDR2 are SGHRS and YFSETQ. The trim removed 0 bases at V and 11 bases at J, leaving 18 bases unmatched. The CDR3 totals 18 residues. The CDR3 is CASSLGHLVGPRLAGEYF. The CDR3 DNA reads as TGCGCCAGCAGCTTGGGCCACCTCGTGGGACCTCGACTAGCGGGGGAGTACTTC.

The chain combines TRBV4-1 with TRBJ1-6; D remains unclear. Germline V gene sequence: CDR1 MGHRA, CDR2 YSYEKL. The ends were cut back, 2 bases at V and 0 bases at J, with 14 bases in the middle. The CDR3 contains 18 residues. CDR3 in amino acids: CASSQRVLPSSYNSPLHF. The CDR3, as DNA: TGCGCCAGCAGCCAACGGGTCCTGCCGAGCTCCTATAATTCACCCCTCCACTTT.

The J gene is TRBJ2-5, the V gene TRBV9; 9 positions match TRBD2. Germline-derived CDR1 and CDR2 are SGDLS and YYNGEE. The junction had 11 bases not matched to a gene; V was cut back by 6 bases and J by 5 bases. CDR3 size: 15 residues. The CDR3 DNA is TGTGCCAGCACCCCTAGCGGGACTCAGACTGAGACCCAGTACTTC. The encoded protein is CASTPSGTQTETQYF.

The gene calls are TRBV15 and TRBJ2-1; a weak D match, TRBD2 (5 bases). CDR1 is LNHNV, CDR2 YYDKDF, per germline (reference sequence). The CDR3 contains 16 residues. Trimming took off 0 bases at V and 6 bases at J, with 15 bases between the two ends. CDR3 region: CATSRDREGLFNEQFF. The CDR3 bases are TGTGCCACCAGCAGAGATCGAGAGGGCCTCTTCAATGAGCAGTTCTTC.

The chain uses TRBV28 and TRBJ1-3; tentatively, D is TRBD1 (5 bases). Deletions cut 6 bases from V and 3 bases from J, with 12 bases between. The CDR3 loop spans 14 amino acids. The germline V gene has CDR1 MDHEN and CDR2 SYDVKM. The CDR3 loop reads CASRPGGNGNTIYF. CDR3 nucleotides: TGTGCCAGCAGACCCGGGGGGAATGGAAACACCATATATTTT. The full variable domain, its missing parts supplied by reference TRBV28 and TRBJ1-3, is DVKVTQSSRYLVKRTGEKVFLECVQDMDHENMFWYRQDPGLGLRLIYFSYDVKMKEKGDIPEGYSVSREKKERFSLILESASTNQTSMYLCASRPGGNGNTIYFGEGSWLTVV.

The rearrangement joins TRBV5-1 to TRBJ2-1; 8 bases map to TRBD2. Germline V gene sequence: CDR1 SGHRS, CDR2 YFSETQ. Germline trimming cut 1 base from V and 7 bases from J; bases unmatched to any gene: 4. The CDR3 covers 14 residues. CDR3 nucleotides: TGCGCCAGCAGCTTGAGGGGACTAGTAAATGAGCAGTTCTTC. Translating it yields CASSLRGLVNEQFF.

The chain links TRBV3-1 (or the pseudogene TRBV3-2) to TRBJ2-7; D perhaps matches TRBD2 (7 bases). Germline CDR1 LGHDT, CDR2 YNNKEL (reference sequence). CDR3 size: 15 residues. The V gene lost 4 bases and the J gene lost 5 bases, with 18 bases spanning the gap. As DNA, the CDR3 is TGTGCCAGCAGCCGTCTCCGGGGGGCTCTTGACGAGCAGTACTTC. Translated: CASSRLRGALDEQYF.

Regarding this clone: A far larger clone is off by one base, so a read error is likely. The chain is built from TRBV5-1 and TRBJ1-2; weak D call: TRBD1 (5 bases). The CDR3 extends over 13 amino acids. Germline CDR1 SGHRS, CDR2 YFSETQ. CDR3 coding DNA: TGCCCCCGCAGGTCTGGGGGGGGCTATGGCTACACCTTC. Protein: CPRRSGGGYGYTF.

The chain links TRBV19 to TRBJ1-5; 10 positions agree with TRBD1. This CDR3 is 15 amino acids long. V gave up 5 bases and J gave up 2 bases; unmatched junction bases: 3. CDR1 is LNHDA, CDR2 SQIVND, per germline (reference sequence). The CDR3 is CASSSDRGRNQPQHF. The CDR3 bases are TGTGCCAGTAGTTCTGACAGGGGGCGCAATCAGCCCCAGCATTTT.

The chain recombines TRBV5-1 with TRBJ2-1; 8 bases are shared with TRBD2. The CDR3 loop spans 16 amino acids. V lost 4 bases to trimming and J lost 0 bases; unmatched junction nucleotides: 6. The germline V gene encodes CDR1 SGHRS and CDR2 YFSETQ. The CDR3 region is CASSPQTSASYNEQFF. CDR3 DNA: TGCGCCAGCAGCCCTCAGACTAGCGCCTCCTACAATGAGCAGTTCTTC.

The chain is built from TRBV5-1 and TRBJ2-3; 11 nucleotides match TRBD1. V lost 4 bases and J lost 1; bases outside the gene matches: 11. Germline V gene lookup returns CDR1 SGHRS and CDR2 YFSETQ. This CDR3 comprises 18 residues. CDR3 sequence: CASSRTGQGAGGTDTQYF. The CDR3 DNA reads as TGCGCCAGCAGCCGTACCGGACAGGGGGCTGGGGGCACAGATACGCAGTATTTT. Full variable domain (missing parts from reference TRBV5-1 and TRBJ2-3): KAGVTQTPRYLIKTRGQQVTLSCSPISGHRSVSWYQQTPGQGLQFLFEYFSETQRNKGNFPGRFSGRQFSNSRSEMNVSTLELGDSALYLCASSRTGQGAGGTDTQYFGPGTRLTVL.

This clone showed up just a few times. The chain employs TRBV5-1 and TRBJ1-4; 7 nucleotides agree with TRBD1. This CDR3 spans 16 amino acids. J was trimmed by 4 bases and V by 3 bases; bases with no gene match: 9. Germline lookup yields CDR1 SGHRS and CDR2 YFSETQ. CDR3 in amino acids: CASSSRGAELNEKLFF. For the CDR3, the DNA is TGCGCCAGCAGCTCCAGGGGGGCCGAACTTAATGAAAAACTGTTTTTT.

The V and J genes are TRBV6-5 and TRBJ2-1; 8 positions agree with TRBD2. The CDR3 length is 15 residues. Germline V gives CDR1 MNHEY, CDR2 SVGAGI. The trim removed 6 bases at V and 3 bases at J, leaving 7 bases unmatched. This chain's CDR3 is CASRAKAGVYNEQFF. Written as DNA, the CDR3 is TGTGCCAGCAGGGCTAAAGCGGGAGTCTACAATGAGCAGTTCTTC.

A single count supports this clone. V gene TRBV11-2 combines with J gene TRBJ2-2; 9 nucleotides line up with TRBD2. CDR3 length: 17 amino acids. Germline CDR1 is SGHAT and CDR2 is FQNNGV. V lost 0 bases, J lost 8 bases, and 10 bases stayed unmatched. Written as DNA, the CDR3 is TGTGCCAGCAGCTTAGATCGGGCGGGAGGGCCACAGGGGGAGCTGTTTTTT. Residues: CASSLDRAGGPQGELFF.

This clone was counted a single time. V is TRBV24-1 and J is TRBJ2-1; 14 nucleotides agree with TRBD2. The CDR3 contains 16 residues. Germline V gives CDR1 KGHDR, CDR2 SFDVKD. V lost 6 bases and J lost 9; bases outside the gene matches: 9. DNA for the CDR3: TGTGCCACCAGTCCATCCGGACTAGCGGGGGGAGGTGAGCAGTTCTTC. Translating it yields CATSPSGLAGGGEQFF.

This clone was detected only once. The V and J genes are TRBV29-1 and TRBJ2-1, with 9 bases lining up with TRBD1. Germline trimming cut 6 bases from V and 4 bases from J; bases unmatched to any gene: 10. There are 15 residues in the CDR3. Germline V gene lookup returns CDR1 SQVTM and CDR2 ANQGSEA. The DNA for the CDR3 is TGCAGCGTGGTGACAACGGGACAGGGATACAATGAGCAGTTCTTC. This encodes CSVVTTGQGYNEQFF.

This clone turned up a few times. The V and J genes are TRBV7-2 and TRBJ1-5, with D tentatively TRBD1 (5 bases). Germline V gene sequence: CDR1 SGHTA, CDR2 FQGNSA. V lost 7 bases and J 7 bases, leaving 17 bases between the germline ends. The CDR3 length is 14 residues. The CDR3 region is CASTAGLSVQPQHF. Written as DNA, the CDR3 is TGTGCCAGCACCGCAGGGTTATCGGTCCAGCCCCAGCATTTT.